The 30 T cell receptor beta chains reported below all come from one sample, sequenced in a study of patients and donors after allogeneic stem cell transplantation. TCRdb independently ran MiXCR on the RT-PCR reads; one entry per CDR3 protein. Of more than 55,000 distinct CDR3 sequences detected, less than 15% appear once; the ten largest clones hold around a third. Sequencing input: blood, either unsorted or a sorted T cell fraction (not recorded which). The receptor source for this set is a human donor who was either an allogeneic HSCT recipient or a stem cell or donor lymphocyte infusion donor (not recorded which). It is not recorded whose cells these are; they may come from a transplant donor.

This clonotype is termed medium-sized (0.01 to 0.1%). In nucleotides, the CDR3 is TGCAGTGCTAGGGCGACGGTAGGGGTACCTGAAGCTTTCTTT. Translation gives CSARATVGVPEAFF. V usage is TRBV20-1 and J usage is TRBJ1-1; a possible D gene is TRBD1 (5 bases). Germline loops: CDR1 DFQATT, CDR2 SNEGSKA (reference sequence). This CDR3 region has 14 residues. The V gene lost 3 bases and the J gene lost 6 bases, with 17 bases spanning the gap.

This clonotype came up a few times. As DNA, the CDR3 is TGTGCCAGCAGTCCTAGCGGGCCGCAGTATTTT. It codes for CASSPSGPQYF. The chain employs TRBV12-3 or TRBV12-4 and TRBJ2-3; TRBD2 aligns across 8 bases. The CDR3 covers 11 residues. Unmatched junction bases numbered 2, after V lost 5 bases and J lost 10 bases.

The chain employs TRBV20-1 and TRBJ1-4, with 7 bases that match TRBD1. The junction had 6 bases not matched to a gene; V was cut back by 5 bases and J by 3 bases. The CDR3 has 14 residues. CDR1 and CDR2 from the germline V gene are DFQATT and SNEGSKA (reference sequence). This CDR3 is CSALTGAANEKLFF. Written as DNA, the CDR3 is TGCAGTGCTTTAACAGGGGCGGCTAATGAAAAACTGTTTTTT.

In this sample, this clonotype turned up many times. The chain's CDR3 is CSVDDPYMNTEAFF. The DNA of the CDR3 is TGCAGCGTTGACGACCCTTATATGAACACTGAAGCTTTCTTT. This chain joins TRBV29-1 and TRBJ1-1; D remains unclear. The CDR3 consists of 14 residues. V shed 3 bases and J shed 0 bases, with 11 bases lying between them. Per germline, CDR1 SQVTM and CDR2 ANQGSEA.

This clonotype was counted at least ten times. The J gene is TRBJ1-1, the V gene TRBV5-1, with D maybe TRBD1 (5 bases). Germline CDR1 reads SGHRS; CDR2 reads YFSETQ. The CDR3 contains 13 residues. Deletions cut 7 bases from V and 4 bases from J, with 14 bases between. CDR3: CASSQGAGTEAFF. For the CDR3, the DNA is TGCGCCAGCTCTCAGGGCGCCGGCACTGAAGCTTTCTTT.

The chain uses TRBV29-1 and TRBJ2-7; 9 bases agree with TRBD1. The V and J ends lost 3 bases and 5 bases, in that order; junction bases with no gene match: 8. Per the germline V gene, CDR1 is SQVTM and CDR2 is ANQGSEA. The CDR3 sequence is 14 residues long. The CDR3 DNA follows: TGCAGCGTTGAGTGGGGACAGGGTGGACACGAGCAGTACTTC. Translating it yields CSVEWGQGGHEQYF.

The chain uses TRBV25-1 and TRBJ2-7; D not certain. Per germline, CDR1 MGHDK and CDR2 SYGVNS. The CDR3 sequence is 10 residues long. V was cut by 10 bases and J by 2 bases, with 6 bases left in between. CDR3 sequence: CATSTYEQYF. Written as DNA, the CDR3 is TGTGCCACCTCCACCTACGAGCAGTACTTC.

This clonotype was seen only a few times. The chain uses TRBV7-9 and TRBJ2-7, with D perhaps TRBD1 (5 bases). Germline V lookup: CDR1 SEHNR, CDR2 FQNEAQ (reference sequence). The V end was cut by 7 bases, the J end by 3 bases, with 19 bases between. The CDR3 sequence is 15 residues long. The CDR3 DNA is TGTGCCAGCATCCCCATTCCAGGGCCGGTCTACGAGCAGTACTTC. As protein: CASIPIPGPVYEQYF.

Many counts were recorded for this clonotype. The chain has TRBV6-1 and TRBJ1-5; possibly TRBD1 for D (6 bases). This CDR3 is built from 15 residues. Trimming removed 0 bases at V and 6 bases at J, with 12 bases between. CDR1 is MNHNS and CDR2 is SASEGT in the germline V gene. The CDR3 nucleotides read TGTGCCAGCAGTGAAGCTTGGGGGGGCGGTCAGCCCCAGCATTTT. It translates to CASSEAWGGGQPQHF.

The table lists this clonotype with a few counts. The chain has TRBV14 and TRBJ1-2, with D maybe TRBD1 (5 bases). The germline V gene encodes CDR1 SGHDN and CDR2 FVKESK. The CDR3 is 14 amino acids. V was clipped by 0 bases and J by 7 bases, with 12 bases between them. CDR3 sequence reads: CASSQDQGTGGYTF. The CDR3 DNA follows: TGTGCCAGCAGCCAAGATCAAGGGACGGGTGGCTACACCTTC.

V gene TRBV4-2 combines with J gene TRBJ2-7; D is undetermined. This CDR3 contains 14 residues. V was trimmed by 0 bases and J by 6 bases, leaving 12 bases between them. Germline assignment: CDR1 LGHNA and CDR2 YNFKEQ. The CDR3 DNA sequence: TGTGCCAGCAGCCAAGATCCCCCCGATTTCGAGCAGTACTTC. Translating it yields CASSQDPPDFEQYF.

The sample holds many counts of this clonotype. The genes are TRBV7-2 and TRBJ1-5, with D tentatively TRBD1 (5 bases). The CDR3 has 15 amino acids. V was clipped by 1 base and J by 3 bases, with 10 bases between them. Germline V lookup: CDR1 SGHTA, CDR2 FQGNSA. The CDR3 nucleotides are TGTGCCAGCAGCTTAGGCCGACAGTTCAATCAGCCCCAGCATTTT. It is translated as CASSLGRQFNQPQHF.

The CDR3 nucleotides are TGTGCCAGTAGTCCGGGACAGATCTACGAGCAGTACTTC. It is translated as CASSPGQIYEQYF. The rearrangement joins TRBV19 to TRBJ2-7; 7 bases are shared with TRBD1. V dropped 5 bases and J dropped 3; count of bases not matched to a gene: 4. The CDR3 has 13 residues. The germline CDR1 and CDR2 sequences are LNHDA and SQIVND (reference sequence).

J is TRBJ1-1 and V is TRBV15, with 8 bases matching TRBD1. From germline, CDR1 is LNHNV and CDR2 YYDKDF (reference sequence). V lost 3 bases to trimming and J lost 3 bases; unmatched junction nucleotides: 6. The CDR3 runs to 15 residues. The CDR3 here is CATSSAGTGYTEAFF. CDR3 bases: TGTGCCACCAGCAGCGCCGGGACAGGATACACTGAAGCTTTCTTT.

The genes are TRBV5-8 and TRBJ2-4, with D perhaps matching TRBD2 (5 bases). The CDR3 runs 19 residues. The V end lost 1 base, the J end lost 0 bases, and 20 bases lay between the germline ends. Germline values: CDR1 SGHTS, CDR2 YDEGEE. CDR3 amino acids: CASSLSSLDYDLAKNIQYF. CDR3 sequence (DNA): TGTGCCAGCAGCTTGTCTAGCCTAGACTACGATCTAGCCAAAAACATTCAGTACTTC.

This chain links TRBV27 with TRBJ2-7; either TRBD1 or TRBD2 may supply D (5 bases each). V was cut by 2 bases and J by 7 bases, with 9 bases left in between. Germline loops: CDR1 MNHEY, CDR2 SMNVEV (reference sequence). There are 12 residues in the CDR3. CDR3 in amino acids: CASSLIEGEQYF. CDR3 sequence (DNA): TGTGCCAGCAGTTTAATAGAGGGGGAGCAGTACTTC.

In its sample, this clonotype was seen many times. The V call is TRBV7-2, the J call TRBJ2-2; either TRBD1 or TRBD2 may supply D (5 bases each). V lost 6 bases and J 0 bases, leaving 8 bases between the germline ends. This CDR3 comprises 14 residues. The germline V gene has CDR1 SGHTA and CDR2 FQGNSA. CDR3 bases: TGTGCCAGCAGTCCGGGACCGAACACCGGGGAGCTGTTTTTT. Translation: CASSPGPNTGELFF.

The chain recombines TRBV29-1 with TRBJ2-2; the D gene could be TRBD1 or TRBD2 (5 bases each). The germline V and J ends were trimmed by 5 bases and 7 bases, with 11 bases remaining between them. This CDR3 region has 12 residues. CDR1 and CDR2 from the germline V gene are SQVTM and ANQGSEA. The CDR3 region is CSVWWDGGELFF. The CDR3 bases are TGCAGCGTTTGGTGGGACGGCGGGGAGCTGTTTTTT.

V usage is TRBV25-1 and J usage is TRBJ2-7, with 10 bases fitting TRBD2. V lost 4 bases to trimming and J lost 2 bases; unmatched junction nucleotides: 8. The germline CDR1 and CDR2 sequences are MGHDK and SYGVNS. The CDR3 extends over 16 amino acids. In DNA form, the CDR3 reads TGTGCCAGCAGTGGATTAACTAGCGGGAACACCTACGAGCAGTACTTC. Protein product: CASSGLTSGNTYEQYF.

This clonotype showed up many times. The J gene is TRBJ1-4, the V gene TRBV29-1; D ambiguous. Trimming shortened V by 2 bases and J by 7 bases, and 11 bases separated the two germline ends. This CDR3 has 13 residues. Germline values: CDR1 SQVTM, CDR2 ANQGSEA. CDR3 sequence (DNA): TGCAGCGTTGAAAATCCTCGGGGTGAAAAACTGTTTTTT. Translated, it gives CSVENPRGEKLFF.

The chain carries TRBV7-3 and TRBJ2-1; D is unresolved. This CDR3 region has 13 residues. Trimming removed 3 bases at V and 2 bases at J, with 5 bases between. Germline CDR1 SGHTA, CDR2 FQGTGA. The CDR3 DNA reads TGTGCCAGCAGCTTTGAGGCCTACAATGAGCAGTTCTTC. It encodes CASSFEAYNEQFF.

This clonotype occurred a few times. The chain links TRBV6-5 to TRBJ2-1; D gene ambiguous. Trimming removed 2 bases from V and 1 base from J, with 6 bases in between. The CDR3 contains 14 residues. The germline gives CDR1 MNHEY, CDR2 SVGAGI. CDR3: CASSYQPSYNEQFF. The DNA of the CDR3 is TGTGCCAGCAGTTACCAACCATCCTACAATGAGCAGTTCTTC.

The rearrangement uses TRBV10-1 and TRBJ2-7; TRBD1 might be the D (6 bases). Trimming took 3 bases from V and 6 from J, leaving 12 bases between them. Germline V gene sequence: CDR1 WNHNN, CDR2 SYGVQD (reference sequence). The CDR3 contains 13 residues. The chain's CDR3 is CASSEVGGFEQYF. The CDR3 DNA reads TGCGCCAGCAGTGAAGTAGGGGGATTCGAGCAGTACTTC.

There are many counts of this clonotype. This rearrangement joins TRBV29-1 to TRBJ1-2; weak D call: TRBD1 (5 bases). Germline-derived CDR1 and CDR2 are SQVTM and ANQGSEA. The CDR3 is 15 residues long. V was clipped by 5 bases and J by 6 bases, with 22 bases between them. The CDR3 loop reads CSVLKRGSWDDGYTF. The CDR3 DNA follows: TGCAGCGTTCTAAAGAGGGGATCCTGGGATGATGGCTACACCTTC.

This clonotype was found many times. The V and J genes are TRBV7-6 and TRBJ2-1; 7 positions match TRBD2. The CDR3 contains 16 residues. Germline lookup yields CDR1 SGHVS and CDR2 FNYEAQ. Trimming cost V 6 bases and J 6 bases; bases outside gene matches: 14. The CDR3 sequence: CASSFPMGGVPNEQFF. CDR3 bases: TGTGCCAGCAGTTTCCCTATGGGGGGGGTTCCCAATGAGCAGTTCTTC.

The chain has TRBV5-1 and TRBJ1-2; 9 bases map to TRBD1. The CDR3 has 16 residues. The V and J ends lost 3 bases and 7 bases, in that order; junction bases with no gene match: 13. The V gene's germline CDR1 is SGHRS and CDR2 YFSETQ. The CDR3 sequence is CASSWVMDRGSSGYTF. CDR3 DNA sequence: TGCGCCAGCAGCTGGGTTATGGACAGGGGATCCTCTGGCTACACCTTC.

This clonotype was seen many times. The V call is TRBV12-3 or TRBV12-4, the J call TRBJ1-1, with D uncertain. Trimming removed 3 bases from V and 4 bases from J, with 9 bases in between. This CDR3 spans 13 amino acids. CDR3 region: CASSLGTGTEAFF. The CDR3 nucleotides read TGTGCCAGCAGTTTGGGCACTGGCACTGAAGCTTTCTTT.

V is TRBV6-5 and J is TRBJ2-5, with D perhaps matching TRBD1 or TRBD2 (6 bases each). The V end lost 1 base, the J end lost 1 base, and 10 bases lay between the germline ends. The CDR3 has 15 residues. The V gene's germline CDR1 is MNHEY and CDR2 SVGAGI. As DNA, the CDR3 is TGTGCCAGCAGTTACTGGGGGGCGGGCCAAGAGACCCAGTACTTC. Its protein product is CASSYWGAGQETQYF.

The chain uses TRBV10-3 and TRBJ2-1, with TRBD2 identical over 9 bases. The CDR3 consists of 14 residues. The V segment lost 5 bases and the J segment 4 bases; nucleotides outside the gene matches: 3. CDR1 is ENHRY, CDR2 SYGVKD, per germline. The DNA for the CDR3 is TGTGCCATCAGTAGGACTAGCGATTACAATGAGCAGTTCTTC. It specifies CAISRTSDYNEQFF.

This clonotype turned up a few times. This chain uses TRBV10-3 with TRBJ1-2; the D is unclear. The ends were cut back, 2 bases at V and 5 bases at J, with 12 bases in the middle. Germline loops: CDR1 ENHRY, CDR2 SYGVKD. The CDR3 loop spans 14 amino acids. CDR3 loop: CAISEPDPGYGYTF. The CDR3, as DNA: TGTGCCATCAGTGAGCCGGACCCGGGGTATGGCTACACCTTC.